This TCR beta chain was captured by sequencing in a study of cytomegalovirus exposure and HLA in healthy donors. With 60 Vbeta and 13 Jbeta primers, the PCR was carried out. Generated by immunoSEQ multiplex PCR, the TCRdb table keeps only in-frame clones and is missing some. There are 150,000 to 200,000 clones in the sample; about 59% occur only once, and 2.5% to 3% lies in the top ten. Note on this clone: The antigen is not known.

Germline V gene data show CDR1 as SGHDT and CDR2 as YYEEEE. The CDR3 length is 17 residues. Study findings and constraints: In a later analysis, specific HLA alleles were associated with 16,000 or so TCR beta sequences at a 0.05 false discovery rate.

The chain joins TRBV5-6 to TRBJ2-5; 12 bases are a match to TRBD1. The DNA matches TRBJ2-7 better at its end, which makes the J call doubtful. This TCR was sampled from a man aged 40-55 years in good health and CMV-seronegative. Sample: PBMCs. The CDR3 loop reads CASSFGTGGDWGYEQYF. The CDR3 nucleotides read TGTGCCAGCAGCTTCGGGACAGGGGGCGATTGGGGGTACGAGCAGTACTTC.